This is a list of T cell receptor beta chains from one sample in a study of PD-1 blockade in mismatch repair-deficient tumors. Data came from immunoSEQ multiplex PCR; TCRdb stores just in-frame clones and leaves some out. There are 100,000 to 150,000 clones in the sample; roughly 86% occur only once, and roughly 14% lies in the top ten. Specimen: peripheral blood, collected 44 weeks after starting pembrolizumab. Receptors originate from an adult with mismatch repair-deficient cancer. Each CDR3 is given with its conserved first and last residue. A D gene is named only where the DNA matches it firmly. Clone size is not always given. Where it is, it says once, few, many or a class for expanded clones.

abundance	d_gene	v_gene	j_gene	CDR3aa	CDR3nt
-	-	TRBV2	TRBJ2-5	CASSEREKETQYF	TGTGCCAGCAGTGAAAGGGAGAAAGAGACCCAGTACTTC
-	-	TRBV28	TRBJ2-5	CASSTWGTQYF	TGTGCCAGCAGTACCTGGGGGACCCAGTACTTC
few	-	TRBV30	TRBJ1-1	CAWSTLGRTNTEAFF	TGTGCCTGGAGTACCCTCGGACGGACGAACACTGAAGCTTTCTTT
-	TRBD1	TRBV25-1	TRBJ2-3	CASSEFKAPTGGTDTQYF	TGTGCCAGCAGTGAATTTAAGGCTCCGACAGGGGGCACAGATACGCAGTATTTT
-	TRBD1	TRBV28	TRBJ2-7	CASRPDRGDTYEQYF	TGTGCCAGCAGACCCGACAGGGGAGACACCTACGAGCAGTACTTC
-	TRBD2	TRBV5-1	TRBJ2-1	CASGGRADYNEQFF	TGCGCCAGCGGCGGGAGGGCCGACTACAATGAGCAGTTCTTC
-	-	TRBV9	TRBJ2-1	CASSFTGTGSYNEQFF	TGTGCCAGCAGCTTTACGGGCACCGGCTCCTACAATGAGCAGTTCTTC
-	-	TRBV5-6	TRBJ2-7	CASSFPPGTSYEQYF	TGTGCCAGCAGCTTCCCCCCGGGGACCTCCTACGAGCAGTACTTC
-	-	TRBV6-5	TRBJ2-1	CASRSVDKPYNEQFF	TGTGCCAGCAGAAGTGTGGACAAACCTTACAATGAGCAGTTCTTC
-	TRBD1	TRBV7-8	TRBJ1-4	CASSGRTGGEKLFF	TGTGCCAGCAGCGGCCGGACAGGGGGTGAAAAACTGTTTTTT
-	-	TRBV4-3	TRBJ2-1	CASSHLRSWANYNEQFF	TGCGCCAGCAGCCATCTCAGGAGTTGGGCCAACTACAATGAGCAGTTCTTC
-	TRBD2	TRBV19	TRBJ2-3	CASSPSGGGDTQYF	TGTGCCAGTAGTCCCAGTGGCGGGGGGGATACGCAGTATTTT
-	-	TRBV30	TRBJ2-3	CAWSLATDTQYF	TGTGCCTGGAGTTTGGCCACAGATACGCAGTATTTT
-	TRBD2	TRBV5-4	TRBJ2-1	CASSLVSGGNYNEQFF	TGTGCCAGCAGCTTGGTGAGCGGGGGAAATTACAATGAGCAGTTCTTC
-	TRBD1	TRBV6-6	TRBJ1-1	CASSPRGTAGTEAFF	TGTGCCAGCAGTCCGAGAGGGACAGCGGGCACTGAAGCTTTCTTT
-	-	TRBV6-1	TRBJ2-7	CASRVHVDGAYEQYF	TGTGCCAGCAGGGTACACGTGGACGGTGCCTACGAGCAGTACTTC
few	TRBD1	TRBV28	TRBJ2-7	CASSTTGQGALYEQYF	TGTGCCAGCAGTACCACAGGACAGGGGGCATTGTACGAGCAGTACTTC
-	TRBD1	TRBV13	TRBJ2-5	CASKIQGARVETQYF	TGTGCCAGCAAAATACAGGGGGCCAGGGTGGAGACCCAGTACTTC
once	TRBD2	TRBV7-9	TRBJ2-1	CASSLGRAGARNSYNEQFF	TGTGCCAGCAGCTTAGGGAGGGCGGGAGCGAGAAACTCCTACAATGAGCAGTTCTTC
-	-	TRBV4-2	TRBJ2-7	CASSQEVAWYEQYF	TGTGCCAGCAGCCAAGAGGTAGCTTGGTACGAGCAGTACTTC
-	TRBD1	TRBV27	TRBJ1-1	CASSFLQGNPNTEAFF	TGTGCCAGCAGTTTTTTACAGGGGAACCCCAACACTGAAGCTTTCTTT
-	-	TRBV4-3	TRBJ1-1	CASSQGRGNTEAFF	TGCGCCAGCAGCCAAGGCCGGGGGAACACTGAAGCTTTCTTT
-	TRBD1	TRBV7-9	TRBJ2-3	CASSWTGGTQYF	TGTGCCAGCAGCTGGACAGGGGGGACGCAGTATTTT
-	TRBD1	TRBV11-2	TRBJ2-5	CASSLVGEDRVETQYF	TGTGCCAGCAGCTTAGTAGGAGAAGACAGGGTCGAGACCCAGTACTTC
-	-	TRBV5-1	TRBJ2-3	CASSTIQGASTDTQYF	TGCGCCAGCAGCACCATTCAAGGGGCGAGCACAGATACGCAGTATTTT
-	TRBD2	TRBV7-6	TRBJ2-1	CASQRLAGEHEQFF	TGTGCCAGCCAACGACTAGCGGGAGAACATGAGCAGTTCTTC
-	TRBD2	TRBV6-6	TRBJ2-1	CASSPQREEFF	TGTGCCAGCAGCCCCCAGCGGGAAGAGTTCTTC
-	TRBD2	TRBV19	TRBJ2-7	CASSAGDRYEQYF	TGTGCCAGTAGTGCGGGGGACCGCTACGAGCAGTACTTC
-	-	TRBV4-2	TRBJ2-1	CASSNRQGLFF	TGTGCCAGCAGTAATCGGCAGGGTCTGTTCTTC
-	TRBD2	TRBV2	TRBJ2-2	CASRGREWDGELFF	TGTGCCAGCAGAGGGCGGGAGTGGGACGGGGAGCTGTTTTTT
-	-	TRBV2	TRBJ2-7	CASRSLYEQYF	TGTGCCAGCAGGTCCCTTTACGAGCAGTACTTC
-	-	TRBV19	TRBJ2-7	CASSIGAGYEQYF	TGTGCCAGTAGTATCGGGGCAGGGTACGAGCAGTACTTC
once	-	TRBV4-3	TRBJ2-1	CASSPKGGTYNEQFF	TGCGCCAGCAGCCCAAAGGGGGGGACCTACAATGAGCAGTTCTTC
-	-	TRBV7-8	TRBJ2-7	CASSHRGQIYEQYF	TGTGCCAGCAGCCACCGGGGACAAATCTACGAGCAGTACTTC
once	-	TRBV15	TRBJ2-5	CATSRETGKWQETQYF	TGTGCCACCAGCAGAGAGACGGGCAAATGGCAAGAGACCCAGTACTTC
-	TRBD1	TRBV27	TRBJ1-3	CASSLSGTGLFSGNTIYF	TGTGCCAGCAGTCTGTCCGGGACAGGGCTCTTCTCTGGAAACACCATATATTTT
once	-	TRBV28	TRBJ1-5	CASSLLDVYLGAQHF	TGTGCCAGCAGTCTCCTTGACGTTTACTTGGGAGCCCAGCATTTT
once	-	TRBV6-1	TRBJ2-3	CASSAGPRVNTQYF	TGTGCCAGCAGTGCAGGGCCGAGGGTTAATACGCAGTATTTT
-	TRBD2	TRBV14	TRBJ2-1	CASSQGLAGGNEQFF	TGTGCCAGCAGCCAAGGCCTAGCGGGAGGCAATGAGCAGTTCTTC
-	-	TRBV4-2	TRBJ2-5	CASSQDLEGAQPTQYF	TGTGCCAGCAGCCAAGATCTAGAAGGAGCTCAACCGACCCAGTACTTC
-	-	TRBV7-3	TRBJ2-1	CASSQPPDPRQFF	TGTGCCAGCAGCCAACCTCCAGACCCCAGGCAGTTCTTC
-	TRBD2	TRBV29-1	TRBJ2-3	CSVPPPTTSGTDTQYF	TGCAGCGTGCCACCCCCTACGACTAGCGGGACGGATACGCAGTATTTT
-	-	TRBV4-3	TRBJ2-1	CASSQDDSYNEQFF	TGCGCCAGCAGCCAAGATGATAGCTACAATGAGCAGTTCTTC
-	-	TRBV14	TRBJ2-3	CASSRKSTDTQYF	TGTGCCAGCAGCCGCAAAAGCACAGATACGCAGTATTTT
-	-	TRBV7-6	TRBJ2-7	CASSLARGGPQYF	TGTGCCAGCAGCTTAGCAAGAGGCGGGCCGCAGTACTTC
-	-	TRBV7-6	TRBJ1-1	CASSSPDTLNTEAFF	TGTGCCAGCAGCTCACCCGACACTCTGAACACTGAAGCTTTCTTT
-	-	TRBV7-2	TRBJ2-5	CASSFTGYSGETQYF	TGTGCCAGCAGCTTCACAGGGTACTCCGGTGAGACCCAGTACTTC
once	-	TRBV7-9	TRBJ2-3	CASSSPGLEYF	TGTGCCAGCAGCTCCCCGGGACTGGAGTATTTT
-	TRBD1	TRBV15	TRBJ2-7	CATSPRQGTKYEQYF	TGTGCCACCAGTCCGAGACAGGGGACCAAATACGAGCAGTACTTC